These T cell receptor beta chains were read from a single sample in a study of T cell clonotyping in hematopoietic cell transplantation. Assay used: immunoSEQ multiplex PCR; TCRdb lists only in-frame clones, some missing. The sample carries around 1,500 clones, about 90% recorded once. The sample in question was peripheral blood mononuclear cells, obtained 180 days after allogeneic stem cell transplant. Source of these receptors: a female patient aged 45-60 years who had an allogeneic stem cell transplant from an unrelated donor, so T cells may come from the graft donor. Some clones in this sample may be carry-over from other donors' samples. Both conserved end residues are part of each CDR3. A D gene is named only where the DNA matches it firmly. The size of a clone is reported for some rows only, either as once, few or many, or as a class for expanded clones.

J gene: TRBJ2-5
D gene: .
V gene: TRBV29-1
clone size: .
CDR3 protein: CSVRESQGTQYF
CDR3 DNA: TGCAGCGTTCGGGAATCCCAGGGTACCCAGTACTTC

J gene: TRBJ2-2
D gene: .
V gene: TRBV9
clone size: .
CDR3 protein: CASSWSQNTGELFF
CDR3 DNA: TGTGCCAGCAGTTGGAGTCAGAACACCGGGGAGCTGTTTTTT

J gene: TRBJ2-7
D gene: .
V gene: TRBV29-1
clone size: once
CDR3 protein: CSVERGRDYEQYF
CDR3 DNA: TGCAGCGTTGAGCGGGGGCGCGACTACGAGCAGTACTTC

J gene: TRBJ2-7
D gene: .
V gene: TRBV30
clone size: .
CDR3 protein: CAWAAGQGRYEQYF
CDR3 DNA: TGTGCCTGGGCCGCCGGGCAGGGGAGGTACGAGCAGTACTTC

J gene: TRBJ1-1
D gene: .
V gene: TRBV11-2
clone size: .
CDR3 protein: CASSLRGGNTEAFF
CDR3 DNA: TGTGCCAGCAGCTTAAGGGGGGGTAACACTGAAGCTTTCTTT

J gene: TRBJ2-3
D gene: .
V gene: TRBV7-2
clone size: .
CDR3 protein: CASSLAGGRTDTQYF
CDR3 DNA: TGTGCCAGCAGCTTAGCGGGGGGGCGCACAGATACGCAGTATTTT

J gene: TRBJ1-1
D gene: .
V gene: TRBV19
clone size: .
CDR3 protein: CASSIDGPNTEAFF
CDR3 DNA: TGTGCCAGTAGTATTGATGGGCCTAACACTGAAGCTTTCTTT

J gene: TRBJ2-3
D gene: TRBD2
V gene: TRBV6-1
clone size: .
CDR3 protein: CASSEGLAGADTQYF
CDR3 DNA: TGTGCCAGCAGTGAAGGACTAGCGGGGGCAGATACGCAGTATTTT

J gene: TRBJ1-2
D gene: TRBD1
V gene: TRBV30
clone size: .
CDR3 protein: CAWSPGQGLYGYTF
CDR3 DNA: TGTGCCTGGAGTCCCGGACAGGGGCTCTATGGCTACACCTTC

J gene: TRBJ2-3
D gene: TRBD1
V gene: TRBV2
clone size: few
CDR3 protein: CASSAGTASTDTQYF
CDR3 DNA: TGTGCCAGCAGTGCCGGGACAGCTAGCACAGATACGCAGTATTTT

J gene: TRBJ1-6
D gene: .
V gene: TRBV6-1
clone size: .
CDR3 protein: CASSGSQGGNSPLHF
CDR3 DNA: TGTGCCAGCAGTGGATCTCAGGGAGGGAATTCACCCCTCCACTTT

J gene: TRBJ1-5
D gene: .
V gene: TRBV27
clone size: .
CDR3 protein: CASSLAGGGNQPQHF
CDR3 DNA: TGTGCCAGCAGTTTGGCGGGGGGTGGCAATCAGCCCCAGCATTTT

J gene: TRBJ1-4
D gene: TRBD1
V gene: TRBV11-2
clone size: .
CDR3 protein: CASSRDRGREKLFF
CDR3 DNA: TGTGCCAGCAGCCGCGACAGGGGAAGAGAAAAACTGTTTTTT

J gene: TRBJ1-3
D gene: .
V gene: TRBV19
clone size: .
CDR3 protein: CASSYRRQEPSSSGNTIYF
CDR3 DNA: TGTGCCAGTAGTTACCGAAGACAGGAGCCGTCCTCCTCTGGAAACACCATATATTTT

J gene: TRBJ1-6
D gene: .
V gene: TRBV7-3
clone size: large
CDR3 protein: CASSPPQYNSPLHF
CDR3 DNA: TGTGCCAGCAGCCCCCCCCAATATAATTCACCCCTCCACTTT

J gene: TRBJ1-1
D gene: .
V gene: TRBV4-2
clone size: .
CDR3 protein: CASSQDLYSNTEAFF
CDR3 DNA: TGTGCCAGCAGCCAAGATCTTTACTCGAACACTGAAGCTTTCTTT

J gene: TRBJ2-1
D gene: .
V gene: TRBV9
clone size: .
CDR3 protein: CASSVASTYNEQFF
CDR3 DNA: TGTGCCAGCAGCGTAGCTAGCACCTACAATGAGCAGTTCTTC

J gene: TRBJ1-2
D gene: TRBD1
V gene: TRBV30
clone size: .
CDR3 protein: CAWTRSRTGNLFNGYTF
CDR3 DNA: TGTGCCTGGACTCGTAGCCGGACAGGGAATTTGTTTAATGGCTACACCTTC

J gene: TRBJ2-7
D gene: TRBD1
V gene: TRBV5-1
clone size: once
CDR3 protein: CASSLGGGLSYEQYF
CDR3 DNA: TGCGCCAGCAGCCTAGGGGGCGGCCTCTCCTACGAGCAGTACTTC

J gene: TRBJ2-5
D gene: .
V gene: TRBV6-5
clone size: .
CDR3 protein: CASRSAEETQYF
CDR3 DNA: TGTGCCAGCAGGAGCGCTGAAGAGACCCAGTACTTC

J gene: TRBJ1-1
D gene: .
V gene: TRBV5-1
clone size: once
CDR3 protein: CASSFTGTEAFF
CDR3 DNA: TGCGCCAGCAGCTTTACAGGAACTGAAGCTTTCTTT

J gene: TRBJ1-1
D gene: .
V gene: TRBV4-1
clone size: .
CDR3 protein: CASSPGSGTEAFF
CDR3 DNA: TGCGCCAGCAGCCCAGGGAGTGGCACTGAAGCTTTCTTT

J gene: TRBJ2-1
D gene: TRBD2
V gene: TRBV30
clone size: .
CDR3 protein: CAWSRGSSYNEQFF
CDR3 DNA: TGTGCCTGGTCGCGGGGGAGCTCCTACAATGAGCAGTTCTTC

J gene: TRBJ2-7
D gene: TRBD1
V gene: TRBV6-5
clone size: .
CDR3 protein: CASSLHEDRGSEQYF
CDR3 DNA: TGTGCCAGCAGCCTGCATGAGGACAGGGGGAGCGAGCAGTACTTC

J gene: TRBJ2-5
D gene: .
V gene: TRBV4-1
clone size: .
CDR3 protein: CASSQEKAVMGTQYF
CDR3 DNA: TGCGCCAGCAGCCAAGAGAAGGCGGTTATGGGGACCCAGTACTTC

J gene: TRBJ2-3
D gene: .
V gene: TRBV25-1
clone size: .
CDR3 protein: CAREGSYWRSTDTQYF
CDR3 DNA: TGTGCCAGAGAGGGAAGCTACTGGAGGAGCACAGATACGCAGTATTTT

J gene: TRBJ2-7
D gene: .
V gene: TRBV2
clone size: .
CDR3 protein: CASSEQSYEQYF
CDR3 DNA: TGTGCCAGCAGTGAACAGTCCTACGAGCAGTACTTC

J gene: TRBJ1-1
D gene: TRBD1
V gene: TRBV7-8
clone size: .
CDR3 protein: CASSLAGQLQNTEAFF
CDR3 DNA: TGTGCCAGCAGCTTAGCGGGACAGCTACAAAACACTGAAGCTTTCTTT

J gene: TRBJ1-1
D gene: .
V gene: TRBV9
clone size: .
CDR3 protein: CASSVAGRTPSEAFF
CDR3 DNA: TGTGCCAGCAGCGTAGCCGGCAGGACACCTTCTGAAGCTTTCTTT

J gene: TRBJ2-1
D gene: .
V gene: TRBV4-1
clone size: few
CDR3 protein: CASSPPGTPYNEQFF
CDR3 DNA: TGCGCCAGCAGCCCGCCAGGGACCCCCTACAATGAGCAGTTCTTC

J gene: TRBJ2-6
D gene: .
V gene: TRBV19
clone size: .
CDR3 protein: CATNSGANVLTF
CDR3 DNA: TGTGCCACAAACTCTGGGGCCAACGTCCTGACTTTC

J gene: TRBJ1-2
D gene: TRBD1
V gene: TRBV5-5
clone size: .
CDR3 protein: CASSFRDRGNPYGYTF
CDR3 DNA: TGTGCCAGCAGCTTCAGGGACAGGGGGAATCCCTATGGCTACACCTTC

J gene: TRBJ2-3
D gene: .
V gene: TRBV2
clone size: .
CDR3 protein: CASSREARGQYF
CDR3 DNA: TGTGCCAGCAGTCGGGAAGCTAGAGGGCAGTATTTT

J gene: TRBJ1-6
D gene: TRBD1
V gene: TRBV7-9
clone size: large
CDR3 protein: CASSFYGQGDNSPLHF
CDR3 DNA: TGTGCCAGCAGCTTTTATGGCCAGGGGGACAATTCACCCCTCCACTTT

J gene: TRBJ1-1
D gene: .
V gene: TRBV6-1
clone size: .
CDR3 protein: CASSDGMTGGNTEAFF
CDR3 DNA: TGTGCCAGCAGTGACGGAATGACAGGAGGCAACACTGAAGCTTTCTTT

J gene: TRBJ1-5
D gene: .
V gene: TRBV6-1
clone size: .
CDR3 protein: CASRSPLVSGTQHF
CDR3 DNA: TGTGCCAGCAGGAGCCCCCTGGTTTCGGGTACCCAGCATTTT

J gene: TRBJ1-1
D gene: .
V gene: TRBV6-5
clone size: .
CDR3 protein: CASSLQPGYTEAFF
CDR3 DNA: TGTGCCAGCAGTTTACAGCCAGGGTACACTGAAGCTTTCTTT

J gene: TRBJ2-5
D gene: TRBD1
V gene: TRBV11-2
clone size: .
CDR3 protein: CASSSLRGRVDQETQYF
CDR3 DNA: TGTGCCAGCAGCTCCCTCAGGGGGCGGGTGGACCAAGAGACCCAGTACTTC

J gene: TRBJ2-3
D gene: TRBD2
V gene: TRBV5-1
clone size: few
CDR3 protein: CASSWGGVSTDTQYF
CDR3 DNA: TGCGCCAGCAGCTGGGGGGGAGTCAGTACAGATACGCAGTATTTT

J gene: TRBJ2-3
D gene: .
V gene: TRBV2
clone size: .
CDR3 protein: CASSEGTASTDTQYF
CDR3 DNA: TGTGCCAGCAGTGAGGGGACCGCTAGCACAGATACGCAGTATTTT

J gene: TRBJ1-6
D gene: .
V gene: TRBV6-6
clone size: .
CDR3 protein: CASTRDNSPLHF
CDR3 DNA: TGTGCCAGCACCAGAGATAATTCACCCCTCCACTTT

J gene: TRBJ2-5
D gene: .
V gene: TRBV29-1
clone size: .
CDR3 protein: CSVAPSFEETQYF
CDR3 DNA: TGCAGCGTGGCCCCCAGTTTTGAAGAGACCCAGTACTTC

J gene: TRBJ1-2
D gene: .
V gene: TRBV11-2
clone size: .
CDR3 protein: CASSLISGPYGYTF
CDR3 DNA: TGTGCCAGCAGCTTAATATCAGGGCCCTATGGCTACACCTTC

J gene: TRBJ2-7
D gene: TRBD1
V gene: TRBV5-6
clone size: few
CDR3 protein: CASSPTGDSYEQYF
CDR3 DNA: TGTGCCAGCAGCCCGACAGGGGACTCCTACGAGCAGTACTTC

J gene: TRBJ1-1
D gene: .
V gene: TRBV30
clone size: .
CDR3 protein: CAWRRGGTEAFF
CDR3 DNA: TGTGCCTGGAGGAGGGGTGGCACTGAAGCTTTCTTT

J gene: TRBJ1-1
D gene: TRBD1
V gene: TRBV6-5
clone size: .
CDR3 protein: CASRYKGAVTEAFF
CDR3 DNA: TGTGCCAGCAGATATAAGGGGGCCGTGACTGAAGCTTTCTTT

J gene: TRBJ2-5
D gene: TRBD2
V gene: TRBV29-1
clone size: .
CDR3 protein: CSERGGETQYF
CDR3 DNA: TGCAGCGAGCGGGGGGGAGAGACCCAGTACTTC

J gene: TRBJ2-2
D gene: TRBD2
V gene: TRBV4-2
clone size: .
CDR3 protein: CASSQGGAGGITGELFF
CDR3 DNA: TGTGCCAGCAGCCAAGGGGGAGCGGGGGGCATCACCGGGGAGCTGTTTTTT

J gene: TRBJ2-1
D gene: .
V gene: TRBV27
clone size: .
CDR3 protein: CASSFSPGQFNEQFF
CDR3 DNA: TGTGCCAGCAGTTTCTCCCCAGGGCAATTCAATGAGCAGTTCTTC

J gene: TRBJ2-1
D gene: TRBD1
V gene: TRBV6-1
clone size: .
CDR3 protein: CASRGGTGNNEQFF
CDR3 DNA: TGTGCCAGCAGGGGCGGGACAGGGAACAATGAGCAGTTCTTC

J gene: TRBJ1-2
D gene: TRBD1
V gene: TRBV18
clone size: .
CDR3 protein: CASSRQGDYGYTF
CDR3 DNA: TGTGCCAGCTCTCGACAGGGAGACTATGGCTACACCTTC

J gene: TRBJ2-4
D gene: TRBD1
V gene: TRBV7-2
clone size: .
CDR3 protein: CASSLLPETGNYF
CDR3 DNA: TGTGCCAGCAGCTTACTGCCCGAGACAGGGAACTACTTC

J gene: TRBJ1-2
D gene: .
V gene: TRBV25-1
clone size: .
CDR3 protein: CASSEVEALYGYTF
CDR3 DNA: TGTGCCAGCAGTGAAGTAGAGGCTCTATATGGCTACACCTTC

J gene: TRBJ2-2
D gene: .
V gene: TRBV11-2
clone size: .
CDR3 protein: CASGATGELFF
CDR3 DNA: TGTGCCAGCGGGGCGACCGGGGAGCTGTTTTTT

J gene: TRBJ2-1
D gene: .
V gene: TRBV2
clone size: large
CDR3 protein: CASSEAGSDEQFF
CDR3 DNA: TGTGCCAGCAGTGAAGCAGGGTCCGATGAGCAGTTCTTC

J gene: TRBJ1-1
D gene: .
V gene: TRBV9
clone size: .
CDR3 protein: CASSPAGNTEAFF
CDR3 DNA: TGTGCCAGCAGCCCAGCTGGGAACACTGAAGCTTTCTTT

J gene: TRBJ2-7
D gene: .
V gene: TRBV7-8
clone size: .
CDR3 protein: CASSWSGTIYEQYF
CDR3 DNA: TGTGCCAGCAGCTGGTCCGGGACAATCTACGAGCAGTACTTC

J gene: TRBJ2-7
D gene: .
V gene: TRBV5-1
clone size: .
CDR3 protein: CASSLYGLARFDEQYF
CDR3 DNA: TGCGCCAGCAGCTTGTACGGGCTGGCCCGTTTTGACGAGCAGTACTTC

J gene: TRBJ1-1
D gene: .
V gene: TRBV6-4
clone size: .
CDR3 protein: CASSVAGETEAFF
CDR3 DNA: TGTGCCAGCAGTGTAGCAGGGGAAACTGAAGCTTTCTTT

J gene: TRBJ1-6
D gene: .
V gene: TRBV30
clone size: .
CDR3 protein: CAWCLPDLPSPLHF
CDR3 DNA: TGTGCCTGGTGTTTGCCGGACCTACCGTCACCCCTCCACTTT